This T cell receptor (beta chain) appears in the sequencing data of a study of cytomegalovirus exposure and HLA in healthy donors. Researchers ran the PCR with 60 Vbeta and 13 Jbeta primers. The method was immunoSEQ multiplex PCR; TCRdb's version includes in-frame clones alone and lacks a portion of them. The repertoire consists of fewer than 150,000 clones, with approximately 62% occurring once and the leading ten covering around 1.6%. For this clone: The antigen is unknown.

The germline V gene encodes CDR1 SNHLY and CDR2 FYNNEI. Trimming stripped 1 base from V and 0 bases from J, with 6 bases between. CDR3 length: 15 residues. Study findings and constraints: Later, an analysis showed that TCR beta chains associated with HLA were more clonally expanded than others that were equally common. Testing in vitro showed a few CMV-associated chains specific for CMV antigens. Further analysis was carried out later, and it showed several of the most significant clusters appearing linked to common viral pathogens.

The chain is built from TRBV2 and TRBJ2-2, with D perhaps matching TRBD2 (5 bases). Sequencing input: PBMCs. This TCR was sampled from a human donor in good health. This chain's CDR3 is CASSEEGANTGELFF. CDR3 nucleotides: TGTGCCAGCAGTGAAGAGGGAGCGAACACCGGGGAGCTGTTTTTT.